These 9 T cell receptor beta chains originate from one sample sequenced in a study of T cells in Graves' hyperthyroidism and ophthalmopathy. The CDR3 regions of TCR beta were amplified from RNA transcripts. The HTBI primer set was used in a first-round RT-PCR of the TCR CDR3. From the multiplex PCR reads, TCRdb called clonotypes with MiXCR, one entry per CDR3 protein. This table has a few hundred thousand distinct CDR3 sequences, more than 15% appearing once. Sequenced: blood. The receptors derive from a woman aged 18-29 years with Graves' hyperthyroidism.

This clonotype was recorded many times. The rearrangement links TRBV28 to TRBJ1-2, with D perhaps TRBD1 (5 bases). CDR1 and CDR2 (germline): MDHEN, SYDVKM. V was clipped by 2 bases and J by 6 bases, with 16 bases between them. The CDR3 totals 15 residues. This CDR3 reads CASSLRAQGGDGYTF. Written as DNA, the CDR3 is TGTGCCAGCAGTTTAAGAGCCCAGGGCGGGGATGGCTACACCTTC.

A few counts support this clonotype. The chain combines TRBV5-6 with TRBJ2-5; D remains unclear. This CDR3 is 16 amino acids long. Germline lookup yields CDR1 SGHDT and CDR2 YYEEEE. V lost 5 bases and J 5 bases, leaving 22 bases between the germline ends. Here the CDR3 reads CASRVSLTRPLETQYF. CDR3 DNA sequence: TGTGCCAGCAGGGTCTCTCTTACTCGGCCTTTGGAGACCCAGTACTTC.

This clonotype has a handful of counts. The junction differs from germline at one of its ends, possibly a read error. J is TRBJ2-7 and V is TRBV7-7; no clear D. The CDR3 contains 13 residues. Germline V lookup: CDR1 SSHAT, CDR2 FNYEAQ (reference sequence). CDR3 residues: CASSSDFNGEQYF. In DNA, the CDR3 is TGTGCTAGCAGCTCCGACTTCAACGGCGAGCAGTACTTC.

This clonotype was found once. A much larger clone lies one base from this, so it may be a read error. The V call is TRBV12-3 or TRBV12-4, the J call TRBJ1-2; D is perhaps TRBD1 (6 bases). This CDR3 is 13 amino acids long. The CDR3 reads CVSSSQGNGGYTF. CDR3 in DNA: TGTGTCAGCAGTTCCCAGGGGAACGGCGGCTACACCTTC.

This clonotype occurred many times. The rearrangement uses TRBV14 and TRBJ1-2; D perhaps matches TRBD1 (6 bases). CDR1 SGHDN and CDR2 FVKESK come from the germline V gene. The CDR3 consists of 13 residues. V lost 3 bases and J lost 4, with 9 bases in between. The CDR3 nucleotides read TGTGCCAGCAGCCATCGACAGGTCTATGGCTACACCTTC. It specifies CASSHRQVYGYTF.

The genes are TRBV29-1 and TRBJ1-2; D perhaps matches TRBD1 (5 bases). The ends were cut back, 3 bases at V and 7 bases at J, with 21 bases in the middle. Per germline, CDR1 SQVTM and CDR2 ANQGSEA. The CDR3 is made up of 15 amino acids. Written as DNA, the CDR3 is TGCAGCGTTGATAAAGGGTCCGCCACAAGGGGTGGCTACACCTTC. Its translation: CSVDKGSATRGGYTF.

This clonotype was picked up many times. The rearrangement links TRBV5-1 to TRBJ2-3; no clear D. The CDR3 spans 14 residues. V lost 0 bases to trimming and J lost 5 bases, with 10 bases between them. The germline gives CDR1 SGHRS, CDR2 YFSETQ. CDR3 residues: CASSLAGVGDTQYF. The DNA of the CDR3 is TGCGCCAGCAGCTTGGCCGGCGTTGGAGATACGCAGTATTTT.

This clonotype was detected a few times. CDR3: CASSPGRTSGGIAKNIQYF. In DNA, the CDR3 is TGTGCCAGCAGCCCCGGGAGGACTAGCGGGGGGATAGCCAAAAACATTCAGTACTTC. V usage is TRBV9 and J usage is TRBJ2-4, with TRBD2 matching 14 bases. The V segment lost 4 bases and the J segment 0 bases; nucleotides outside the gene matches: 9. This CDR3 is 19 amino acids long. The germline CDR1 and CDR2 sequences are SGDLS and YYNGEE.

This clonotype was seen repeatedly, ten times or more. This chain joins TRBV7-2 and TRBJ2-5, with TRBD2 matching over 8 bases. Germline lookup yields CDR1 SGHTA and CDR2 FQGNSA. CDR3 length: 12 residues. After removal of 5 bases from V and 5 bases from J, the junction contained 1 base not matched to a gene. CDR3 amino acids: CASSRGGETQYF. For the CDR3, the DNA is TGTGCCAGCAGCCGGGGGGGGGAGACCCAGTACTTC. Supplemented by reference TRBV7-2 and TRBJ2-5, the full variable domain reads GAGVSQSPSNKVTEKGKDVELRCDPISGHTALYWYRQSLGQGLEFLIYFQGNSAPDKSGLPSDRFSAERTGGSVSTLTIQRTQQEDSAVYLCASSRGGETQYFGPGTRLLVL.